This entry concerns a single TCR beta chain. Assay: immunoSEQ multiplex PCR; the TCRdb copy retains only in-frame clones and omits some. This table holds roughly 2.2 million clones, approximately 93% found once. Between the trimmed V and J ends, which lost 8 bases and 6 bases, there was a span of 19 bases. The germline V gene has CDR1 MDHEN and CDR2 SYDVKM. The CDR3 loop spans 14 amino acids. The data were taken from a study of shared clonotypes between healthy human individuals. On the study more broadly: CD8 memory received one plate per donor, CD8 naive two, CD4 memory three and CD4 naive three.

V usage is TRBV28 and J usage is TRBJ1-2; D unclear. This clonotype was sampled from a man aged 18 to 35 in good health. Some clones in this sample may be carry-over from other donors' samples. Sequencing was done on a sample of naive CD4+ T cells from PBMCs. Subset defined: CD45RA+ positively selected. The CDR3 region has the DNA TGTGCCAGCTATAGGTCGGGAACGAACAATGGCTACACCTTC. Translating gives CASYRSGTNNGYTF.